This T cell receptor beta chain was documented in a study of response to subunit inactivated influenza vaccine. The CDR3 length is 17 residues. V shed 6 bases and J 7 bases; nucleotides not matched to a gene: 21. Germline lookup yields CDR1 DFQATT and CDR2 SNEGSKA (reference sequence). TCRdb processed the RT-PCR reads anew with MiXCR; each CDR3 protein has one entry. The table records a few hundred thousand distinct CDR3 sequences, 9.5% to 13% of them present only once. Findings and limits, study-wide: The authors put forward the suggestion that each seasonal influenza vaccination may bring in only a limited number of new T cells.

About this clonotype itself: Its antigen is unidentified.

The J gene is TRBJ2-7, the V gene TRBV20-1, with TRBD2 matching 10 bases. The source is a man aged 50 or older who received an inactivated influenza vaccine. The starting material was PBMCs from blood, obtained 35 to 45 days after vaccination. The CDR3 loop reads CSAPRGTSGTSYNEQYF. The DNA of the CDR3 is TGCAGTGCCCCACGGGGAACTAGCGGGACCTCCTATAATGAGCAGTACTTC.